Given below is one T cell receptor beta chain in context. Its antigen is not identified. A multiplex PCR was run with 60 Vbeta primers and 13 Jbeta primers. This table comes from immunoSEQ multiplex PCR, and its TCRdb copy is limited to in-frame clones, with some not included. The table has some 150,000 clones, just under 70% seen once. This specimen comes from a study of cytomegalovirus exposure and HLA in healthy donors. Overall study context: Early release data held some 80 million unique TCRs from HLA-typed donors.

The study, taken as a whole, reports: Per published accounts, TCR beta sequences correctly predicted the HLA-A and HLA-B alleles of most subjects.

This CDR3 has 14 amino acids. After removal of 7 bases from V and 1 base from J, the junction contained 2 bases not matched to a gene. Germline V gene data show CDR1 as MNHNY and CDR2 as SVGAGI (reference sequence). Input material: PBMCs. The source of this sequence is a man in his 60s in good health and CMV-seronegative. This chain links TRBV6-6 with TRBJ2-3; TRBD2 aligns across 10 bases. The CDR3 spells CASKGTSGTDTQYF. The CDR3 DNA sequence: TGTGCCAGCAAAGGGACTAGCGGCACAGATACGCAGTATTTT.